This T cell receptor (beta chain) is drawn from a study of regulatory T cells in long-lasting Graves disease. Ten or more counts support this clonotype. The CDR3 is 14 amino acids. V lost 6 bases to trimming and J lost 4 bases, with 16 bases between them. Germline CDR1 reads MDHEN; CDR2 reads SYDVKM. Construction of TCR beta libraries relied on iRepertoire HTBI primers and on Arm-PCR targeting CDR3 regions. TCRdb processed the multiplex PCR reads anew with MiXCR; each CDR3 protein has one entry. The top ten hold about 8.2% of the sample, which has about 430,000 distinct CDR3 sequences, 15% seen once. Time point described: newly diagnosed GD, antithyroid drugs for less than 3 months. Construction of the TCR library relied on RNA isolated from PBMCs. These data were also reused for a study on T cells in Graves' hyperthyroidism and ophthalmopathy. Per that paper: RT-PCR in the first round (using the HTBI primer set) targeted the TCR CDR3.

The source was peripheral blood mononuclear cells (PBMCs), collected at new diagnosis, from a patient treated with antithyroid drugs. The chain links TRBV28 to TRBJ2-7; D is undetermined. This receptor was taken from a woman in her forties with Graves disease. The CDR3 sequence: CASSSTSSEYEQYF. DNA of the CDR3: TGTGCCAGCAGCTCGACCTCTTCCGAGTACGAGCAGTACTTC.